This TCR beta chain was identified in a study of T cells in Graves' hyperthyroidism and ophthalmopathy. Broader study findings: Stable hyperthyroidism was told apart from ophthalmopathy by a model built on 13 V-J features. Ophthalmopathy was identified by the model a median around 6.9 months ahead of onset.

V was trimmed by 2 bases and J by 6 bases, leaving 13 bases between them. The CDR3 runs 14 residues. CDR1 is SGHTA and CDR2 is FQGTGA in the germline V gene. A patient was excluded if there was uncontrolled infection, other autoimmune disease, pregnancy or lactation. The PBMCs were taken from approximately 9.7 ml of fresh peripheral blood. Amplification of TCR beta CDR3 regions used RNA as the template. A first-round RT-PCR of the TCR CDR3 used the HTBI primer set. TCRdb re-analysed the multiplex PCR reads in MiXCR, keeping a single row per CDR3 protein. The profile shows fewer than 700,000 distinct CDR3 sequences, 17% of them singletons. This clonotype was seen ten or more times. The antigen is unknown.

This TCR came from a woman younger than 35 with Graves' ophthalmopathy. This chain joins TRBV7-3 and TRBJ1-1; D unclear. Sequenced input: blood. The CDR3 nucleotides read TGTGCCAGCAGCTTAGGGCCAGGAGGCGCTGAAGCTTTCTTT. Its protein is CASSLGPGGAEAFF.